A selection of T cell receptor beta chains follows, all from one sample in a study of shared clonotypes between healthy human individuals. The assay was immunoSEQ multiplex PCR, and TCRdb's table has in-frame clones only and misses some. The sample contains about 1.5 million clones, roughly 96% of which appear only once. The source material was naive CD4+ T cells sorted from blood. The receptors stem from a young man in good health. Both conserved end residues are part of each CDR3. A D gene is named only where the DNA matches it firmly. Clone size is not always given. Where it is, it says once, few, many or a class for expanded clones.

J gene | V gene | clone size | D gene | CDR3 DNA | CDR3 protein
TRBJ2-3 | TRBV15 | . | TRBD2 | TGTGCCACCAGCGACGGACTAGCGAGCACAGATACGCAGTATTTT | CATSDGLASTDTQYF
TRBJ1-5 | TRBV15 | . | . | TGTGCCACCAGCAGAGATTCAAGGGCTATAGCGGGGCCCCAGCATTTT | CATSRDSRAIAGPQHF
TRBJ1-1 | TRBV4-2 | . | . | TGTGCCAGCAGCCAAGAAGGATATTTGGACACTGAAGCTTTCTTT | CASSQEGYLDTEAFF
TRBJ2-1 | TRBV27 | . | . | TGTGCCAGCAGTCCTAATCCTCGGACAGATCGTCCCTACAATGAGCAGTTCTTC | CASSPNPRTDRPYNEQFF
TRBJ2-7 | TRBV11-2 | . | . | TGTGCCAGCAGCTCCCAAACGGGAGCAGTTTACGAGCAGTACTTC | CASSSQTGAVYEQYF
TRBJ2-5 | TRBV6-5 | . | . | TGTGCCAGCAGTCCCCCTGGGGCCGGGGAGACCCAGTACTTC | CASSPPGAGETQYF
TRBJ1-5 | TRBV28 | once | . | TGTGCCAGCAGTTTCCTCGACAGTAGCAATCAGCCCCAGCATTTT | CASSFLDSSNQPQHF
TRBJ2-6 | TRBV2 | . | . | TGTGCCACATTGGGTTTCGACTCTGGGGCCAACGTCCTGACTTTC | CATLGFDSGANVLTF
TRBJ1-4 | TRBV6-6 | . | . | TGTGCCAGCAGCCAGGCCGGAACTAATGAAAAACTGTTTTTT | CASSQAGTNEKLFF
TRBJ1-4 | TRBV21-1 | . | . | TGTGCCAGCAGCAAAGGTAGGCAGCTTAAGGGGCATGAAAAACTGTTTTTT | CASSKGRQLKGHEKLFF
TRBJ2-1 | TRBV7-9 | . | TRBD1 | TGTGCCAGCAGCTTGGGACAGGGGTTCAATGAGCAGTTCTTC | CASSLGQGFNEQFF
TRBJ2-3 | TRBV28 | . | . | TGTGCCAGCAGTTGGGCAGGGACAGATACGCAGTATTTT | CASSWAGTDTQYF
TRBJ1-5 | TRBV11-2 | . | . | TGTGCCAGCAGCTTAGGCAGCCTCGGTCAGCCCCAGCATTTT | CASSLGSLGQPQHF
TRBJ2-7 | TRBV28 | . | TRBD2 | TGTGCCAGCAGTTTCGGGGGGGGGACCCCCTCCTACGAGCAGTACTTC | CASSFGGGTPSYEQYF
TRBJ2-5 | TRBV7-6 | . | TRBD2 | TGTGCCAGCAGCTTACACCAGCTAGCGGGAGGGCAAGAGACCCAGTACTTC | CASSLHQLAGGQETQYF
TRBJ1-2 | TRBV7-9 | . | . | TGTGCCAGCAGCTCAGGTATCCACTATGGCTACACCTTC | CASSSGIHYGYTF
TRBJ1-5 | TRBV19 | . | . | TGTGCCAGTAGTAAAACATGGGGCAATCAGCCCCAGCATTTT | CASSKTWGNQPQHF
TRBJ1-5 | TRBV7-2 | . | . | TGTGCCAGCAGCAGCGAGGGGGGGGATCAGCCCCAGCATTTT | CASSSEGGDQPQHF
TRBJ2-7 | TRBV5-1 | once | . | TGCGCCAGCAGCTTACAGCGGGTACCCTACGAGCAGTACTTC | CASSLQRVPYEQYF
TRBJ2-3 | TRBV10-1 | . | TRBD1 | TGCGCCAGCAGTGAAGTAACAGGGGGCCTCACAGATACGCAGTATTTT | CASSEVTGGLTDTQYF
TRBJ1-4 | TRBV10-3 | . | . | TGTGCCACCCGCGCGGGGGAAAAACTGTTTTTT | CATRAGEKLFF
TRBJ2-1 | TRBV29-1 | . | TRBD2 | TGCAGCGTTGTCTGGCTAGCGGATGAGCAGTTCTTC | CSVVWLADEQFF
TRBJ2-5 | TRBV7-3 | . | . | TGTGCCAGCAGCCCCACAGGGCTTCAAGAGACCCAGTACTTC | CASSPTGLQETQYF
TRBJ2-2 | TRBV28 | . | TRBD2 | TGTGCCAGCAGACTGACTAGCGGGAGTGTCGGGGAGCTGTTTTTT | CASRLTSGSVGELFF
TRBJ2-7 | TRBV19 | . | . | TGTGCCAGTAGTTCGGACGGAAGGATCCACGAGCAGTACTTC | CASSSDGRIHEQYF
TRBJ2-2 | TRBV5-1 | . | . | TGCGCCAGCAGCTCCCCCCGTACCGGGGAGCTGTTTTTT | CASSSPRTGELFF
TRBJ2-7 | TRBV7-2 | . | TRBD1 | TGTGCCAGCAGACAACAGACAGGGTTTAACTACGAGCAGTACTTC | CASRQQTGFNYEQYF
TRBJ2-5 | TRBV6-5 | . | TRBD1 | TGTGCCAGCAGGAGACAACAGGGGGCCATGGGGACCCAGTACTTC | CASRRQQGAMGTQYF
TRBJ1-2 | TRBV29-1 | . | . | TGCAGCGTTTTCGGAGAGTATGGCTACACCTTC | CSVFGEYGYTF
TRBJ2-1 | TRBV6-1 | . | . | TGTGCCAGCGCGATTAGCTTCAATGAGCAGTTCTTC | CASAISFNEQFF
TRBJ2-3 | TRBV25-1 | once | TRBD2 | TGTGCCAGCAGTGAGACCGGGACTAGCGGGCGTACAGATACGCAGTATTTT | CASSETGTSGRTDTQYF
TRBJ2-3 | TRBV30 | . | . | TGTGCCTGGAGTGGGATAAGCACAGATACGCAGTATTTT | CAWSGISTDTQYF
TRBJ2-5 | TRBV7-9 | . | . | TGTGCCAGCAGCTTAGCGGGAGTAGCTGAGACCCAGTACTTC | CASSLAGVAETQYF
TRBJ2-5 | TRBV5-1 | . | TRBD2 | TGCGCCAGCAGCGGAACTAGCGGACAAGAGACCCAGTACTTC | CASSGTSGQETQYF
TRBJ2-2 | TRBV7-7 | . | . | TGTGCCAGCAGCGCGGGACCGACCACCGGGGAGCTGTTTTTT | CASSAGPTTGELFF
TRBJ2-1 | TRBV27 | . | TRBD1 | TGTGCCAGCAGAGGTCGGACAGGGGGTGATGTGGTAAATCGTAATGAGCAGTTCTTC | CASRGRTGGDVVNRNEQFF
TRBJ2-2 | TRBV7-3 | . | TRBD2 | TGTGCCAGCAGCTTTAGCGGGAGGGCCACCGGGGAGCTGTTTTTT | CASSFSGRATGELFF
TRBJ2-3 | TRBV7-7 | . | . | TGTGCCAGCAGCTTAGTAGTGACAGATACGCAGTATTTT | CASSLVVTDTQYF
TRBJ2-5 | TRBV18 | . | . | TGTGCCAGCTCACCAGGGGCGGGCGAGACCCAGTACTTC | CASSPGAGETQYF
TRBJ2-2 | TRBV5-1 | . | . | TGCGCCAGCAGCTTGGCTGCGGAGGGCACCGGGGAGCTGTTTTTT | CASSLAAEGTGELFF
TRBJ2-5 | TRBV5-5 | once | TRBD2 | TGTGCCAGCAGCCTGGGACTAGCGGGAGTTATGTTGGAGACCCAGTACTTC | CASSLGLAGVMLETQYF
TRBJ1-2 | TRBV29-1 | . | . | TGCAGGACGGACACCCTTTATGGCTACACCTTC | CRTDTLYGYTF
TRBJ2-7 | TRBV5-6 | once | TRBD1 | TGTGCCAGCAGCCTATACCCGGGACAGGCCTACGAGCAGTACTTC | CASSLYPGQAYEQYF
TRBJ2-7 | TRBV27 | . | . | TGTGCCAGCAGTTGGAGTACTCACCCGACCGCGTCGTACGAGCAGTACTTC | CASSWSTHPTASYEQYF
TRBJ1-3 | TRBV7-3 | . | . | TGTGCCAGCAGCTCCCTGCACGGAAACACCATATATTTT | CASSSLHGNTIYF
TRBJ2-7 | TRBV5-4 | . | . | TGTGCCAGCAGCTTTGGTCAGGGAAGGAAGGCCTACGAGCAGTACTTC | CASSFGQGRKAYEQYF
TRBJ2-1 | TRBV27 | . | TRBD1 | TGTGCCAGCAGTCGACAGGGCGGCTTATACAATGAGCAGTTCTTC | CASSRQGGLYNEQFF
TRBJ2-5 | TRBV7-9 | . | TRBD2 | TGTGCCAGCAGCTTAGGGGCTAGCGGGAGGTTGTACCAAGAGACCCAGTACTTC | CASSLGASGRLYQETQYF
TRBJ2-1 | TRBV4-1 | once | . | TGCGCCAGCAGCCAGGCGCTAGGGCGGGAGCAGTTCTTC | CASSQALGREQFF
TRBJ2-7 | TRBV27 | . | . | TGTGCCAGCACCACCATCCACAAATGGGGTGAAGGAGGCGAGCAGTACTTC | CASTTIHKWGEGGEQYF
TRBJ2-3 | TRBV5-6 | once | TRBD2 | TGTGCCAGCAGCTTCTTACTAGCGGGAATAACAGATACGCAGTATTTT | CASSFLLAGITDTQYF
TRBJ2-5 | TRBV15 | . | TRBD2 | TGTGCCACCAGCGGAGGCCAGCGGGACCTTCAAGAGACCCAGTACTTC | CATSGGQRDLQETQYF
TRBJ2-3 | TRBV7-9 | . | TRBD1 | TGTGCCAGCAGCTTAGGAGGGGGCCACAGTAAGAGCACAGATACGCAGTATTTT | CASSLGGGHSKSTDTQYF
TRBJ2-2 | TRBV10-3 | . | . | TGTGCCATCAAGAGTGGCACCGGGGAGCTGTTTTTT | CAIKSGTGELFF
TRBJ1-1 | TRBV7-9 | . | . | TGTGCCAGCAGCTTAAGTGGGGGGACCGGTGCAGCTTTCTTT | CASSLSGGTGAAFF